The 24 T cell receptor beta chains below all came from one sample that was sequenced in a study of CD8 T cells in ankylosing spondylitis. TCRdb re-called the 5' RACE reads with MiXCR, one entry per CDR3 protein. The table shows about 400,000 distinct CDR3 sequences, with about 20% occurring only once. Sequencing input: blood, either unsorted or a sorted T cell fraction (not recorded which). These receptors all come from a male donor with ankylosing spondylitis or in good health (not recorded which).

This clonotype has only a few counts. The rearrangement links TRBV20-1 to TRBJ2-5; 10 bases line up with TRBD2. From germline, CDR1 is DFQATT and CDR2 SNEGSKA (reference sequence). V was pared by 3 bases and J by 4 bases, with 5 bases of the junction left unmatched. The CDR3 contains 14 residues. The CDR3 is CSARGLAGAETQYF. The CDR3 DNA sequence: TGCAGTGCTAGGGGTCTAGCGGGGGCAGAGACCCAGTACTTC.

V gene TRBV5-6 combines with J gene TRBJ2-3, with 13 bases lining up with TRBD2. The CDR3 has 16 residues. From germline, CDR1 is SGHDT and CDR2 YYEEEE. With 3 bases clipped from V and 1 base from J, the junction kept 2 bases outside the gene matches. Written as DNA, the CDR3 is TGTGCCAGCAGCTGGGGGACTAGCGGGGGCACAGATACGCAGTATTTT. Translation: CASSWGTSGGTDTQYF.

This clonotype was counted a few times. The gene calls are TRBV5-1 and TRBJ2-2; D remains unclear. The CDR3 is 14 amino acids. Germline V CDR1 and CDR2: SGHRS, YFSETQ. The V end was cut by 5 bases, the J end by 6 bases, with 14 bases between. The CDR3 loop reads CASSSPIGSGELFF. The CDR3 nucleotides are TGCGCCAGCAGTTCCCCCATAGGATCCGGGGAGCTGTTTTTT.

This clonotype has only a few counts. CDR3 loop: CASSQDIPSREETQYF. The CDR3 nucleotides read TGTGCCAGCAGCCAAGATATCCCCTCCCGGGAGGAGACCCAGTACTTC. V and J are TRBV3-1 and TRBJ2-5, with a tentative D call TRBD2 (6 bases). The CDR3 runs to 16 residues. Deletions cut 0 bases from V and 5 bases from J, with 16 bases between. Germline V CDR1 and CDR2: LGHDT, YNNKEL (reference sequence).

The chain joins TRBV20-1 to TRBJ2-7, with D possibly being TRBD1 (6 bases). V lost 5 bases and J lost 5, with 16 bases in between. The germline V gene encodes CDR1 DFQATT and CDR2 SNEGSKA (reference sequence). The CDR3 spans 13 residues. The CDR3 DNA sequence: TGCAGTGCTCGACCACAGGGTTTGCACGAGCAGTACTTC. It encodes CSARPQGLHEQYF.

In the case of this clonotype: Germline is not matched at one junction end, which may reflect a read error. The CDR3 region has the DNA TGTGCCTGGAGTACGGGGCTGGGACTTGGGGCCAACGTCCTGACCTTC. It codes for CAWSTGLGLGANVLTF. The chain carries TRBV30 and TRBJ2-6, with a tentative D call TRBD2 (6 bases). CDR1 GTSNPN and CDR2 SVGIG come from the germline V gene (reference sequence). This CDR3 contains 16 residues.

This clonotype came up a few times. This chain connects TRBV5-1 to TRBJ1-5; D not resolved. Germline V CDR1 and CDR2: SGHRS, YFSETQ. V was cut by 2 bases and J by 0 bases, with 15 bases left in between. The CDR3 covers 17 residues. The CDR3 DNA sequence: TGCGCCAGCAGCTTACGCCCCTGGAGTTATAGCAATCAGCCCCAGCATTTT. Amino acids: CASSLRPWSYSNQPQHF.

This clonotype was detected only a few times. V is TRBV11-2 and J is TRBJ2-5, with D perhaps TRBD1 (5 bases). Trimming cost V 3 bases and J 2 bases, with 13 bases left between them. The CDR3 extends over 15 amino acids. Germline V gene sequence: CDR1 SGHAT, CDR2 FQNNGV. The CDR3: CASSLRSRVQETQYF. The CDR3 bases are TGTGCCAGCAGCTTGCGCTCCAGGGTACAAGAGACCCAGTACTTC.

This chain connects TRBV7-9 to TRBJ2-4; TRBD2 might be the D (6 bases). The CDR3 contains 14 residues. Trimming took off 6 bases at V and 7 bases at J, with 16 bases between the two ends. CDR1 is SEHNR and CDR2 is FQNEAQ in the germline V gene (reference sequence). CDR3 in amino acids: CASRGGDSINIQYF. The DNA of the CDR3 is TGTGCCAGCAGGGGGGGAGACAGCATCAACATTCAGTACTTC.

The rearrangement uses TRBV10-3 and TRBJ2-3, with TRBD2 identical over 9 bases. Germline CDR1 reads ENHRY; CDR2 reads SYGVKD. V lost 10 bases and J lost 1; bases outside the gene matches: 12. The CDR3 contains 16 residues. The CDR3 DNA sequence: TGTGCCACAGACCCTCTCCCTAGCGGGGGCACAGATACGCAGTATTTT. It yields the protein CATDPLPSGGTDTQYF.

This clonotype was counted a few times. The chain recombines TRBV29-1 with TRBJ2-1; 8 bases align to TRBD1. From germline, CDR1 is SQVTM and CDR2 ANQGSEA. The CDR3 runs to 16 residues. Losses at the gene ends were 1 base for V and 4 bases for J; bases not matched to a gene: 9. CDR3 sequence reads: CSVEGAPGQEYNEQFF. Written as DNA, the CDR3 is TGCAGCGTTGAAGGGGCACCGGGACAGGAGTACAATGAGCAGTTCTTC.

This clonotype was observed at least ten times. This sequence joins TRBV5-1 and TRBJ2-3; the match to TRBD2 covers 10 bases. This CDR3 is 15 amino acids long. J gave up 1 base and V 5 bases, and 4 bases lay outside the gene matches. Germline CDR1 is SGHRS and CDR2 is YFSETQ. The CDR3 DNA follows: TGCGCCAGCAGTGCCGGGACTAGCGGCACAGATACGCAGTATTTT. Its protein product is CASSAGTSGTDTQYF.

The rearrangement joins TRBV4-1 to TRBJ1-5; D might be TRBD1 (6 bases). CDR3 size: 14 residues. V gave up 1 base and J gave up 5 bases, with 9 bases separating them. Germline CDR1 MGHRA, CDR2 YSYEKL. The CDR3 DNA follows: TGCGCCAGCAGCCAAGGGGCAGGGGATCAGCCCCAGCATTTT. Translated: CASSQGAGDQPQHF.

This clonotype was picked up a small number of times. Given a much more abundant clone one base away, this may be a read error. This rearrangement joins TRBV27 to TRBJ2-1; D possibly corresponds to TRBD1 (5 bases). Trimming took off 2 bases at V and 8 bases at J, with 7 bases between the two ends. The CDR3 is 12 residues long. Germline V gives CDR1 MNHEY, CDR2 SMNVEV (reference sequence). The CDR3 loop reads CASSLQGHEQFF. CDR3 in DNA: TGTGCCAGCAGTTTACAGGGCCATGAGCAGTTCTTC.

The sample holds one count of this clonotype. DNA of the CDR3: TGCAACTTAGCGGGGGGGCCCGAGACCCAGTACTTC. This sequence encodes CNLAGGPETQYF. The chain is built from TRBV20-1 and TRBJ2-5; 11 bases match TRBD2. The CDR3 is made up of 12 amino acids. Per the germline V gene, CDR1 is DFQATT and CDR2 is SNEGSKA (reference sequence).

This clonotype has only a few counts. The chain recombines TRBV28 with TRBJ2-5; D unresolved. The V and J ends lost 3 bases and 5 bases respectively, with 13 bases between them. This CDR3 spans 14 amino acids. Germline loops: CDR1 MDHEN, CDR2 SYDVKM. The CDR3, as DNA: TGTGCCAGCAGTTTGGAGCGATTTGGGGAGACCCAGTACTTC. This encodes CASSLERFGETQYF. The entire variable domain, with the rest obtained from reference TRBV28 and TRBJ2-5, is as follows: DVKVTQSSRYLVKRTGEKVFLECVQDMDHENMFWYRQDPGLGLRLIYFSYDVKMKEKGDIPEGYSVSREKKERFSLILESASTNQTSMYLCASSLERFGETQYFGPGTRLLVL.

This CDR3 is CASSKVWWRGGPEQFF. In nucleotides, the CDR3 is TGTGCCAGCAGCAAAGTTTGGTGGCGGGGGGGCCCTGAGCAGTTCTTC. V is TRBV21-1 and J is TRBJ2-1; no check of the table's D call, TRBD2, against the DNA was made. TRBV21-1 has pseudogene status. The CDR3 is made up of 16 amino acids.

There are a few counts of this clonotype. The J gene is TRBJ2-7, the V gene TRBV2; possibly TRBD1 for D (6 bases). Germline V gives CDR1 SNHLY, CDR2 FYNNEI. Between the trimmed V and J ends, which lost 8 bases and 4 bases, there was a span of 27 bases. This CDR3 contains 17 residues. The CDR3 DNA sequence: TGTGCCAGCCCCGGTCTAACTCCAGGGGATGAGGATTACGAGCAGTACTTC. This codes for CASPGLTPGDEDYEQYF.

There are a few counts of this clonotype. The chain joins TRBV18 to TRBJ2-7, with D unresolved. This CDR3 spans 14 amino acids. Germline CDR1 KGHSH, CDR2 LQKENI. V was pared by 2 bases and J by 2 bases, with 10 bases between. CDR3 bases: TGTGCCAGCTCACCATCAGACTGGCCCTACGAGCAGTACTTC. This gives the protein CASSPSDWPYEQYF.

The chain has TRBV12-3 or TRBV12-4 and TRBJ2-3; 11 bases are shared with TRBD2. CDR3 length equals 17 residues. V was clipped by 5 bases and J by 2 bases; unmatched bases: 9. This chain's CDR3 is CASSASLAGDHTDTQYF. In DNA, the CDR3 is TGTGCCAGCAGTGCCTCACTAGCGGGGGATCACACAGATACGCAGTATTTT.

This clonotype has just a few counts. The chain employs TRBV29-1 and TRBJ2-3; unclear D gene. Germline values: CDR1 SQVTM, CDR2 ANQGSEA. Trimming removed 1 base at V and 6 bases at J, with 11 bases between. This CDR3 contains 13 residues. The CDR3 sequence is CSVEGPHEDTQYF. CDR3 bases: TGCAGCGTTGAAGGGCCGCATGAGGATACGCAGTATTTT.

The rearrangement uses TRBV20-1 and TRBJ2-7; D remains unclear. The germline gives CDR1 DFQATT, CDR2 SNEGSKA (reference sequence). This CDR3 is 13 amino acids long. Trimming shortened V by 0 bases and J by 0 bases, and 6 bases separated the two germline ends. CDR3 in DNA: TGCAGTGCTAGAGAGCGGTTCTCCTACGAGCAGTACTTC. Translated, it gives CSARERFSYEQYF.

The chain couples TRBV4-1 to TRBJ1-1; 7 nucleotides agree with TRBD1. The CDR3 sequence is 13 residues long. V lost 0 bases, J lost 9 bases, and 4 bases stayed unmatched. Germline CDR1 and CDR2: MGHRA and YSYEKL. The CDR3 DNA follows: TGCGCCAGCAGCCAAGATGGGACAGCCCAAGCTTTCTTT. Protein sequence: CASSQDGTAQAFF.

The chain combines TRBV30 with TRBJ2-7, with unresolved D. Deletions cut 2 bases from V and 2 bases from J, with 10 bases between. The CDR3 runs to 13 residues. Germline V gene lookup returns CDR1 GTSNPN and CDR2 SVGIG (reference sequence). The CDR3, as DNA: TGTGCCTGGAGTACAAGAGGTCCCTACGAGCAGTACTTC. It is translated as CAWSTRGPYEQYF.